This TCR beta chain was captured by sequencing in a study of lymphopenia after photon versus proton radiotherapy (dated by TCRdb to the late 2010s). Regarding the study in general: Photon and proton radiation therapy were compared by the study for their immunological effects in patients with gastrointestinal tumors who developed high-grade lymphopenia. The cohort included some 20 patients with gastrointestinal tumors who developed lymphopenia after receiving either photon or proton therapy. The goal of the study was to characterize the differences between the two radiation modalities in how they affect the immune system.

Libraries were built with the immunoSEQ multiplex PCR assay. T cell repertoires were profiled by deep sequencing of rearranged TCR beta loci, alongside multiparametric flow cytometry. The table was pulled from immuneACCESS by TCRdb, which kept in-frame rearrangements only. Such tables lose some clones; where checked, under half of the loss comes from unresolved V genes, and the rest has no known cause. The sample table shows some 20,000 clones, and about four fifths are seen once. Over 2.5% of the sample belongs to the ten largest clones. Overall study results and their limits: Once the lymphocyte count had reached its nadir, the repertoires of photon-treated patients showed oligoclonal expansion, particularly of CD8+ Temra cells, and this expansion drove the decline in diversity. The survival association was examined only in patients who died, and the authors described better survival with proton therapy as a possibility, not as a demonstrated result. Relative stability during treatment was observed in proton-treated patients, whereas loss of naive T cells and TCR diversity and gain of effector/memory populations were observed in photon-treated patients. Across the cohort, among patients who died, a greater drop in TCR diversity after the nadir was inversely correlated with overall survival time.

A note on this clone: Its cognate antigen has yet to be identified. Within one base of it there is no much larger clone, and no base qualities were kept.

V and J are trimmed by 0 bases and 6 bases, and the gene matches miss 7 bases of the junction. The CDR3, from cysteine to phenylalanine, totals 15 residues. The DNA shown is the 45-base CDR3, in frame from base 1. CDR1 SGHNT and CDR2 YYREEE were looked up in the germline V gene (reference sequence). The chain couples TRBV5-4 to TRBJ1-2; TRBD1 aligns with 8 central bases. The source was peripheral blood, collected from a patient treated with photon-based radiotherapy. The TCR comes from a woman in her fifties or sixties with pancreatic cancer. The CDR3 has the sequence CASSLAGQGINGYTF. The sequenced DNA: TGTGCCAGCAGCTTGGCCGGACAGGGTATTAATGGCTACACCTTC.